This T cell receptor beta chain was identified during a study of blood T cell repertoires in COVID-19. Study summary: Sites in the United States, Italy and Spain provided acute and convalescent COVID-19 samples.

As processed by the authors: Amplifying reference gene primers gave estimates of nucleated cell counts. Sequencing used immunoSEQ multiplex PCR; TCRdb keeps in-frame clones, though not all of them. V and J calls and clone size are as listed in that table; D and trimming were resolved from the DNA. The sample yields approximately 170,000 clones, about 85% seen once. This CDR3 region has 15 residues. From germline, CDR1 is MNHEY and CDR2 SVGAGI. V was cut by 6 bases and J by 2 bases, with 15 bases left in between. The table lists this clone with a few counts. Participant-given clinical history determined each cohort assignment.

Sequencing was performed on PBMCs or T cells enriched from blood (not recorded which). The genes are TRBV6-5 and TRBJ2-3; TRBD2 might be the D (6 bases). This clonotype was sampled from a woman between 50 and 59 years old who had recovered from COVID-19. CDR3 sequence reads: CASREGGVSTDTQYF. For the CDR3, the DNA is TGTGCCAGCAGGGAGGGAGGCGTATCCACAGATACGCAGTATTTT.